Sequencing of this T cell receptor (beta chain) was carried out in a study of neurological immune-mediated disorders (dated by TCRdb to 2018 to 2020). About the investigation overall: Among the roughly 35 multiple sclerosis patients, relapsing-remitting MS accounted for around 30 and secondary progressive MS accounted for 3. Using UMI-based sequencing, the study compared peripheral blood TCR-beta repertoires from patients with HTLV-I-associated myelopathy (HAM/TSP), patients with multiple sclerosis, and healthy controls. Alongside PBMC samples, the set of about 100 TCR-beta libraries contained longitudinal samples, technical triplicates, and paired CD4+ and CD8+ T-cell subsets that had been sorted. Of the approximately 65 subjects in the cohort, around 15 were HAM/TSP patients, about 35 were multiple sclerosis patients, and roughly 20 were healthy controls.

cDNA synthesis used template-switch 5'RACE with a primer carrying a 10-nucleotide random unique molecular identifier tagging each TCR transcript. Each sequencing run produced over 180 million TCR-beta sequences covering 15-18 subjects. Total RNA was extracted with the RNeasy kit. TCR-beta VDJ regions were amplified with primers for the TCR constant region and the 5'RACE anchor, using the KAPA Real-time Library Amplification kit. Sample indexes and Illumina adaptors were added in a first PCR, and a second PCR then increased library yield. The roughly 650 bp TCR product was size-selected on a 2% E-gel SizeSelection system after Ampure bead purification. Library quality was checked on a Bioanalyzer, concentration was measured with Qubit, and libraries were quantified with the Kapa Library Quantification kit before pooling. Paired-end 2 x 150 bp sequencing of the libraries was performed on an Illumina HiSeq 2500. To increase sequence diversity, roughly 24-31% phiX was spiked into each library pool. Processing in the source paper ran as follows. Quality-filtered reads were processed with the UMI-based MiGEC pipeline, which removed over 80% of raw TCR sequences during error correction. VDJ genes were aligned to IMGT germline references, and clonotypes were defined by unique CDR3 amino acid sequence plus V-J genes. VDJtools evaluated clonal expansion, Shannon diversity and CDR3 relatedness (CalcPairwiseDistances, ClusterSamples); CLCbio workbench built phylogenetic trees. Using coefficient-of-variation modelling across technical triplicates, the study counted a clone as expanded if it had at least 8 unique UMIs. TCRdb's own reprocessing of the public reads used fastp at Q25 and MiXCR and kept productive beta chains. Entries are consolidated by CDR3 protein sequence, retaining the most common genes and DNA. The V and J calls and clone size come from TCRdb's table, not from the authors' own analysis. In this sample the table shows approximately 59,000 distinct CDR3 sequences, over 4% of which occur a single time. About 5.8% of the sample rests with the top ten.

In the germline V gene (reference sequence), CDR1 corresponds to LNHDA and CDR2 to SQIVND. The CDR3 runs 13 residues from the cysteine to the phenylalanine. Solely the CDR3 DNA is kept, with 39 bases framed from the first base. The junction shows trimming of 1 base on V and 4 bases on J, plus 7 bases between the germline ends. Libraries from unsorted PBMCs were made from 2 million PBMCs kept in RNAlater at -80 degrees C until RNA extraction. The multiple sclerosis patients were enrolled in a US clinical protocol that used magnetic resonance imaging to evaluate disease progression. Peripheral blood underwent Ficoll-Hypaque density gradient centrifugation to isolate PBMCs, which were then cryopreserved in liquid nitrogen. There are many counts of this clonotype. Its specific antigen is unknown. The record has no base qualities; no much larger clone is one base away. Results and caveats for the whole study, not just this receptor: Across subjects, expanded clones never shared an identical CDR3 amino acid sequence, which suggests that the TCR-beta repertoires in every group were private. The MS cluster was not associated with any clinical or MRI features, and the authors stated that larger cohorts are needed. The highest TCR clonal expansion was observed in HAM/TSP patients, whereas the lowest was observed in MS patients, even when compared with healthy controls. In phylogenetic analysis, the repertoires of 18 of 34 MS patients grouped into a cluster of related CDR3 sequences, which suggests a possible signature at the repertoire level.

The chain was built from TRBV19 and TRBJ1-1; the D gene lacks a confident call. The sample comprised PBMCs. This receptor was identified in a human donor with multiple sclerosis. The donor label of this sample is uncertain. The sequenced DNA: TGTGCCAGTAGTATAGGGCGATCCACTGAAGCTTTCTTT. It codes for CASSIGRSTEAFF.